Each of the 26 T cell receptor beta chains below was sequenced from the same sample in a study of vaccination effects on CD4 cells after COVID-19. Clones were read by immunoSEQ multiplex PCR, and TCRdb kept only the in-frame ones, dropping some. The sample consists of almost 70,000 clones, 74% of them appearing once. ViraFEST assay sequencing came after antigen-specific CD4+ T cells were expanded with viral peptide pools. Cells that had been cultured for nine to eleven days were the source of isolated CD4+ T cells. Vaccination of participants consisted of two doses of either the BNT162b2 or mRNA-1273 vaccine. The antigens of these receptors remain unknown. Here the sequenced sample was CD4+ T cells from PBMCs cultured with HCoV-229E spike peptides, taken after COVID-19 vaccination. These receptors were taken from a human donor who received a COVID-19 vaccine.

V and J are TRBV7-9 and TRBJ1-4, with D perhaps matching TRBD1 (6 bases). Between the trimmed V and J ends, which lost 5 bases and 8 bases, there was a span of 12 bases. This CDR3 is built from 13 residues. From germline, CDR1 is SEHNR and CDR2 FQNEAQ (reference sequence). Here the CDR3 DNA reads TGTGCCAGCAGCGAACCGGACAGAGAAAAACTGTTTTTT. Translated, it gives CASSEPDREKLFF. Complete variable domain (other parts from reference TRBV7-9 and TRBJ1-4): DTGVSQNPRHKITKRGQNVTFRCDPISEHNRLYWYRQTLGQGPEFLTYFQNEAQLEKSRLLSDRFSAERPKGSFSTLEIQRTEQGDSAMYLCASSEPDREKLFFGSGTQLSVL.

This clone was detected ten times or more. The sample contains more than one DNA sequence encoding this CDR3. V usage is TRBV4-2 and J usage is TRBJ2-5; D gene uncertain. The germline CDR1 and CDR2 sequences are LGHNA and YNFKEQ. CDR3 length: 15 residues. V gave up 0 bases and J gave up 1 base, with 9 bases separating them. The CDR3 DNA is TGTGCCAGCAGCCAAGATGGTAGGGTCCAAGAGACCCAGTACTTC. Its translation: CASSQDGRVQETQYF.

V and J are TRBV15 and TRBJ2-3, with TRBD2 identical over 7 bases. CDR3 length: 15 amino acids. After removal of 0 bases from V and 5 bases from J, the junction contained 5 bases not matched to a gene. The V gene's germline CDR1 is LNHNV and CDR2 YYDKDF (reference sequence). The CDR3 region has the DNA TGTGCCACCAGCAGAGATCTCCAGCGGGAAGATACGCAGTATTTT. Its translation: CATSRDLQREDTQYF.

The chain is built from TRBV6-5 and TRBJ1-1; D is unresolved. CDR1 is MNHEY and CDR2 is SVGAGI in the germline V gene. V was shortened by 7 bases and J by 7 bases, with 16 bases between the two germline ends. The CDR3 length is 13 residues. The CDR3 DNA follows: TGTGCCAGCATCAAGCTCCCGGGAGATGAAGCTTTCTTT. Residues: CASIKLPGDEAFF.

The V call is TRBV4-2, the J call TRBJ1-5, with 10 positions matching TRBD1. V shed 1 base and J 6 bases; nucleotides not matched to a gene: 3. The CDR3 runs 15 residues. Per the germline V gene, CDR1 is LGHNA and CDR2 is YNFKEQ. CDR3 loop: CASSQGQGAGQPQHF. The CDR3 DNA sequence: TGTGCCAGCAGCCAAGGACAGGGGGCGGGTCAGCCCCAGCATTTT.

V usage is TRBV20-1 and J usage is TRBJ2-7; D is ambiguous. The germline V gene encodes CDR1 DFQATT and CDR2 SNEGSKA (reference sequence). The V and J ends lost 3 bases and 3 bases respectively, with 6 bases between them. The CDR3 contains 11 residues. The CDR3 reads CSARGFYEQYV. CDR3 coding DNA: TGCAGTGCTAGGGGGTTCTACGAGCAGTACGTC.

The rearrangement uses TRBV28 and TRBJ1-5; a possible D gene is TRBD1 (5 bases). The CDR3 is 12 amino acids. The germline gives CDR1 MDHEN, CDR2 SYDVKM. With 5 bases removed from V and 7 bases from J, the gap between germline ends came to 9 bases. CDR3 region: CASSPGWQPQHF. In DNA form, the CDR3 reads TGTGCCAGCAGTCCAGGGTGGCAGCCCCAGCATTTT.

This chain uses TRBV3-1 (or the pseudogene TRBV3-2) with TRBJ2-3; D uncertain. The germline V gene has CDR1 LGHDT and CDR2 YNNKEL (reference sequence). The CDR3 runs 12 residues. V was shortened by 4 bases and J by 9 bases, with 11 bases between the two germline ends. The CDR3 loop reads CASSRLGATQYF. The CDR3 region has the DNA TGTGCCAGCAGCCGGCTCGGAGCCACGCAGTATTTT.

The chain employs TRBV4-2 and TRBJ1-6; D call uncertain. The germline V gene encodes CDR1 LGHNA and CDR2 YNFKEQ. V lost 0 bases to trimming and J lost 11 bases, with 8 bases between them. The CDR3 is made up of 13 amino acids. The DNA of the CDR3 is TGTGCCAGCAGCCAAGATTTGGGTGCACCCCTCCACTTT. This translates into CASSQDLGAPLHF.

The CDR3 is CASSRAPMSQHF. CDR3 DNA sequence: TGTGCCAGCAGTAGGGCCCCCATGTCCCAGCATTTT. This rearrangement joins TRBV12-3 or TRBV12-4 to TRBJ1-5; D gene uncertain. Between the trimmed V and J ends, which lost 5 bases and 11 bases, there was a span of 13 bases. CDR3 length: 12 amino acids.

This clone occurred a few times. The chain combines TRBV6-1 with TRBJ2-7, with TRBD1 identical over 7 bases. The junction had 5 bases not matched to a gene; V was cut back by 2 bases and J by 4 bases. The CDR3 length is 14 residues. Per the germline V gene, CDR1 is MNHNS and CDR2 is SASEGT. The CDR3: CASSEFGTAYEQYV. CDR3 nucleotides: TGTGCCAGCAGTGAATTCGGGACAGCTTACGAGCAGTACGTC.

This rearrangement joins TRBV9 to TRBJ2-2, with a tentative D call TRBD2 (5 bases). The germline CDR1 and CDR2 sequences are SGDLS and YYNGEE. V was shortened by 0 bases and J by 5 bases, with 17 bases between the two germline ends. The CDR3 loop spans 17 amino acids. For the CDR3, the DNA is TGTGCCAGCAGCGTAGATCATCGGGGTAGTGTAACCGGGGAGCTGTTTTTT. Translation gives CASSVDHRGSVTGELFF.

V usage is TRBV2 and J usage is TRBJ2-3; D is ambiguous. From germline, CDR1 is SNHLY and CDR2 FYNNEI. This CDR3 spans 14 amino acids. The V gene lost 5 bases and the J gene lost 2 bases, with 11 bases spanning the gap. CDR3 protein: CASSLGSYTDTQYF. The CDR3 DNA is TGTGCCAGCAGTTTAGGTTCCTACACAGATACGCAGTATTTT.

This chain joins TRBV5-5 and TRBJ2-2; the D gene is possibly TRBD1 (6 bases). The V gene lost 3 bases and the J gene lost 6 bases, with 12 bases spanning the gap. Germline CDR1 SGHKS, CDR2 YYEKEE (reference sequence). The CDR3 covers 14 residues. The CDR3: CASSSDRTAGELFF. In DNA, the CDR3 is TGTGCCAGCAGCTCGGACCGGACAGCCGGGGAGCTGTTTTTT. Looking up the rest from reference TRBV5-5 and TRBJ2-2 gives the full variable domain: DAGVTQSPTHLIKTRGQQVTLRCSPISGHKSVSWYQQVLGQGPQFIFQYYEKEERGRGNFPDRFSARQFPNYSSELNVNALLLGDSALYLCASSSDRTAGELFFGEGSRLTVL.

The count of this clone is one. CDR3 nucleotides: TGTGCCAGCAGCTTAGCTGACAGCTCCTACGAGCAGTACGTC. The encoded protein is CASSLADSSYEQYV. V is TRBV11-1 and J is TRBJ2-7; TRBD1 might be the D (5 bases). The V gene's germline CDR1 is SGHAT and CDR2 FQDESV (reference sequence). V was clipped by 0 bases and J by 0 bases, with 6 bases between them. CDR3 size: 14 residues.

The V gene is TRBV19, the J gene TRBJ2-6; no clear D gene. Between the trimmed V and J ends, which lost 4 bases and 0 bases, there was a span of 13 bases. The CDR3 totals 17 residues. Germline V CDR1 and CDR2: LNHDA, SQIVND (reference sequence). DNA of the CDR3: TGTGCCAGTAGTAAGGGAACGGCGGACTCTGGGGCCAACGTCCTGACTTTC. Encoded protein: CASSKGTADSGANVLTF.

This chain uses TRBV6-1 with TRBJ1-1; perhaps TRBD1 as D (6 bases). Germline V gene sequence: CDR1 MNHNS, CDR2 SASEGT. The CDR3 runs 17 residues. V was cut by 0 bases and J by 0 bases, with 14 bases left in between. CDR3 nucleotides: TGTGCCAGCAGTGAAGCGCTTCGGGGGCCTATGAACACTGAAGCTTTCTTT. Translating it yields CASSEALRGPMNTEAFF.

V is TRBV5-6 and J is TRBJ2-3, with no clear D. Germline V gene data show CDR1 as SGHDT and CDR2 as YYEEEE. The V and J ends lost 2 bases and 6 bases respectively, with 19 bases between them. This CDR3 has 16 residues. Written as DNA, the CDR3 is TGTGCCAGCAGCTTAGGGATTGGTTCCCTTGGGGATACGCAGTATTTT. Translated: CASSLGIGSLGDTQYF.

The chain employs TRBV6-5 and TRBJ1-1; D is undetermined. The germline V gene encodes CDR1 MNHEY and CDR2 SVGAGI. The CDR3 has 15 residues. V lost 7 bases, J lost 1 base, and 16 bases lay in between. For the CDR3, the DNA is TGTGCCAGCAAGAGCCGACAAGTTCAGAACACTGAAGCTTTCTTT. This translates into CASKSRQVQNTEAFF.

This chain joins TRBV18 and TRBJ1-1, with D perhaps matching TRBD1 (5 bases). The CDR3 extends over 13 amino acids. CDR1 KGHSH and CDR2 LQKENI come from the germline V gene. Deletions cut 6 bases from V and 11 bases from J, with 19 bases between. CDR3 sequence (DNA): TGTGCCAGCTCTCTCCAGGGACTTTTGGGCGCTTTCTTT. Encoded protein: CASSLQGLLGAFF.

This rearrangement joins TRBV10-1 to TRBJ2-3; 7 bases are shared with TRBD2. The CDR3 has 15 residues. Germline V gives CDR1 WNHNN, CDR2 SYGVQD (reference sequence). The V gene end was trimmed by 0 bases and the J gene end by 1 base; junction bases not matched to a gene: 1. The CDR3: CASSESAGGTDTQYF. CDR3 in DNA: TGCGCCAGCAGTGAGTCGGCGGGGGGCACAGATACGCAGTATTTT.

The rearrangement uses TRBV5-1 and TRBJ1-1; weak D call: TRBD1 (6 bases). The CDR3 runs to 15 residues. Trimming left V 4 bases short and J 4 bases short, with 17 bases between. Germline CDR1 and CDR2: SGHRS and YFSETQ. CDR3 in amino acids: CASSRGLGSGTEAFF. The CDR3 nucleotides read TGCGCCAGCAGCCGGGGGCTAGGATCGGGCACTGAAGCTTTCTTT.

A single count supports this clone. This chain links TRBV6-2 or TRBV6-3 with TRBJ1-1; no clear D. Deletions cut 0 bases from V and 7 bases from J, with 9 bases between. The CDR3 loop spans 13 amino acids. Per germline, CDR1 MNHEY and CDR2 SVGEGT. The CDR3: CASSYSLSYEAFF. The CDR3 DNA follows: TGTGCCAGCAGTTACTCGCTAAGCTATGAAGCTTTCTTT.

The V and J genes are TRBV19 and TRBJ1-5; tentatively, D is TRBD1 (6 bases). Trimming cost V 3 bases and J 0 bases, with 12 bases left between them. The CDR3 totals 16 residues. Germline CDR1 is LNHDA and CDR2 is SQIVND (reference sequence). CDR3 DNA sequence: TGTGCCAGTAGTATGGGAATCAGGGGTAGCAATCAGCCCCAGCATTTT. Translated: CASSMGIRGSNQPQHF.

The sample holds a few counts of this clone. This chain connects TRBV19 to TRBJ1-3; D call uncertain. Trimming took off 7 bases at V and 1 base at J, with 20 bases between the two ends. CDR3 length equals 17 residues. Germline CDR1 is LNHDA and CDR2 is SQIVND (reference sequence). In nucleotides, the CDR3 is TGTGCCAGTACCCTCGGACGGATGGACTCTTCTGGAAACACCATATATTTT. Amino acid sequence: CASTLGRMDSSGNTIYF.

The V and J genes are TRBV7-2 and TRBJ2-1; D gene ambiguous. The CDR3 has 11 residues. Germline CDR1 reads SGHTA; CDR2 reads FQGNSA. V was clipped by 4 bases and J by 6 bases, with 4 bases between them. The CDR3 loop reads CASSSPNEQFF. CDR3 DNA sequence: TGTGCCAGCAGCTCCCCCAATGAGCAGTTCTTC.